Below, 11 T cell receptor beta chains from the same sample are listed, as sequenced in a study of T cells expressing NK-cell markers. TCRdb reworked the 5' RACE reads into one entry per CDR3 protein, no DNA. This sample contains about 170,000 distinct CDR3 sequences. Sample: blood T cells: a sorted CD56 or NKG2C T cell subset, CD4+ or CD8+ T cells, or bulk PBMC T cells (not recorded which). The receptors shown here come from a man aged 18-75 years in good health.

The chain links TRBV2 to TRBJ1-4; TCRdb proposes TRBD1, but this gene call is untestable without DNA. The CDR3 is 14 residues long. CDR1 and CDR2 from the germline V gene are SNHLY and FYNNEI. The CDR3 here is CASSPGTGIEKLFF. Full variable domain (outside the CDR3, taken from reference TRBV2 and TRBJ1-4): EPEVTQTPSHQVTQMGQEVILRCVPISNHLYFYWYRQILGQKVEFLVSFYNNEISEKSEIFDDQFSVERPDGSNFTLKIRSTKLEDSAMYFCASSPGTGIEKLFFGSGTQLSVL.

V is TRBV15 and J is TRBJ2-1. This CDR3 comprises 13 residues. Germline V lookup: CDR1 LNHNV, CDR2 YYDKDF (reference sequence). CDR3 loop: CATSSLMGSEQFF.

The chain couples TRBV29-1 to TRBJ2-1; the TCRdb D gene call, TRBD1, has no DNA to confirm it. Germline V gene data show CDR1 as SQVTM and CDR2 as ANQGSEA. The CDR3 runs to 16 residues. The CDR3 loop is CSVRPRERLNYNEQFF.

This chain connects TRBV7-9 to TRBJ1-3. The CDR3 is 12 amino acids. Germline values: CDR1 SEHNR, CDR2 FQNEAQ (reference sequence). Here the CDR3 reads CASSAQLDTIYF.

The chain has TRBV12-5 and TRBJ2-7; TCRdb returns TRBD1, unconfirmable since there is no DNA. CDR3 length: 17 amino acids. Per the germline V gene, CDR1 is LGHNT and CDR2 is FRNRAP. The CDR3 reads CASGLVRGGTGDYEQYF.

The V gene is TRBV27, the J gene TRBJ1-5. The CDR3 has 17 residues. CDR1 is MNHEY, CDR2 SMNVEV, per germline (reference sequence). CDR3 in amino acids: CASSLGSPSYSNQPQHF.

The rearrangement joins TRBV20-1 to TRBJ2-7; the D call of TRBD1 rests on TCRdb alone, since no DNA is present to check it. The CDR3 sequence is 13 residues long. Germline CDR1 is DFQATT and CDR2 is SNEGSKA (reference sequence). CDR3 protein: CSARDGADYEQYF.

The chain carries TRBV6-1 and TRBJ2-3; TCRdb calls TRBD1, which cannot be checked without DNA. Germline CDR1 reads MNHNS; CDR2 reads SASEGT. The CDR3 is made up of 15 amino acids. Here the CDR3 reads CASTSRSGGPDTQYF.

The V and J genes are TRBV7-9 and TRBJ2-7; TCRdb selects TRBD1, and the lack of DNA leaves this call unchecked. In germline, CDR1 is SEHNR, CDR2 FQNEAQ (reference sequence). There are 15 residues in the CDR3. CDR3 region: CASSLVGRGLEEQYF.

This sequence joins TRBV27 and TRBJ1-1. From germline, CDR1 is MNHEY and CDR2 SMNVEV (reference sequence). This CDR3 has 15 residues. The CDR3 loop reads CASSLQLGLNTEAFF.

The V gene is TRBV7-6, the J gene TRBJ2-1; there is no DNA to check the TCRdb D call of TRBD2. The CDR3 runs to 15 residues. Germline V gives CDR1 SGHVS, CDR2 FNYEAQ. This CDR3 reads CASSSPGGGASEQFF.